The clone carrying this TCR beta chain has a single count. Its target is unknown. The protocol was immunoSEQ multiplex PCR, while the TCRdb copy is restricted to in-frame clones and leaves out a portion. This table has roughly 2.1 million clones, 85% to 95% appearing once. V was pared by 3 bases and J by 12 bases, with 24 bases between. The germline V gene has CDR1 SQVTM and CDR2 ANQGSEA. This CDR3 is 14 amino acids long. Naive CD8 cells were CD45RO-negative, positively selected for CCR7, excluding terminally differentiated effector memory CD45RA+ cells. This sample is part of a study of shared clonotypes between healthy human individuals. Study findings and constraints: Non-shared clonotypes showed lower generation probabilities than clonotypes common to all four donors.

The sequencing input was naive CD8+ T cells from PBMCs. This sequence was found in a man younger than 35 in good health. Some clones in this sample may be carry-over from other donors' samples. The V gene is TRBV29-1, the J gene TRBJ2-7, with D perhaps TRBD2 (7 bases). CDR3 loop: CSVEGGRLAEGRYF. In nucleotides, the CDR3 is TGCAGCGTTGAGGGGGGGCGTCTAGCGGAGGGCCGGTACTTC.